The rows below give T cell receptor beta chains drawn from one sample of a study of shared clonotypes between healthy human individuals. Measured with immunoSEQ multiplex PCR; TCRdb has only the in-frame clones, and not every one. This sample yields some 2,000,000 clones, of which roughly 94% are seen a single time; about 1.1% belongs to the top ten. The material sequenced was naive CD8+ T cells sorted from blood. Receptors originate from a man aged 18 to 35 in good health. CDR3s include the opening cysteine and the closing phenylalanine or tryptophan. Fields, in order: D gene, clone size, V gene, J gene, CDR3 protein, CDR3 DNA. A D gene is named only where the DNA matches it firmly. Size is stated for part of the rows, as once, few or many counts, or as a class when the clone is expanded.

D: -
size: -
V: TRBV6-5
J: TRBJ2-1
CDR3: CASSSQTGINEQFF
DNA: TGTGCCAGCAGTTCCCAAACAGGGATAAATGAGCAGTTCTTC

D: -
size: -
V: TRBV30
J: TRBJ2-1
CDR3: CAWSDPPGGTNEQFF
DNA: TGTGCCTGGAGTGACCCCCCCGGAGGGACGAATGAGCAGTTCTTC

D: -
size: -
V: TRBV5-4
J: TRBJ2-7
CDR3: CASSLESPYEQYF
DNA: TGTGCCAGCAGCTTGGAATCCCCCTACGAGCAGTACTTC

D: -
size: -
V: TRBV25-1
J: TRBJ2-7
CDR3: CASSESPGDGSYEQYF
DNA: TGTGCCAGCAGTGAATCCCCAGGGGACGGGTCCTACGAGCAGTACTTC

D: TRBD2
size: once
V: TRBV11-2
J: TRBJ2-1
CDR3: CASSLVASGRTYNEQFF
DNA: TGTGCCAGCAGCTTAGTGGCTAGCGGGAGGACTTACAATGAGCAGTTCTTC

D: TRBD1
size: once
V: TRBV29-1
J: TRBJ1-1
CDR3: CSVADRGDAFF
DNA: TGCAGCGTTGCCGACAGGGGGGACGCTTTCTTT

D: -
size: -
V: TRBV30
J: TRBJ2-3
CDR3: CAWSPTPSTADTQYF
DNA: TGTGCCTGGAGTCCGACACCCTCGACCGCAGATACGCAGTATTTT

D: TRBD1
size: -
V: TRBV4-1
J: TRBJ2-7
CDR3: CASSQSTGGLWEQYF
DNA: TGCGCCAGCAGCCAATCGACAGGGGGCTTGTGGGAGCAGTACTTC

D: -
size: -
V: TRBV27
J: TRBJ2-2
CDR3: CASIPPDGNTGELFF
DNA: TGTGCCAGCATCCCCCCGGACGGGAACACCGGGGAGCTGTTTTTT

D: TRBD2
size: -
V: TRBV7-8
J: TRBJ2-7
CDR3: CASTTLAGSYEQYF
DNA: TGTGCCAGCACCACACTAGCGGGGTCTTACGAGCAGTACTTC

D: TRBD1
size: -
V: TRBV11-2
J: TRBJ2-7
CDR3: CASSHDRVLYEQYF
DNA: TGTGCCAGCAGCCATGACAGGGTCTTATACGAGCAGTACTTC

D: TRBD1
size: -
V: TRBV7-9
J: TRBJ1-2
CDR3: CASSPGTGASYGYTF
DNA: TGTGCCAGCAGCCCCGGGACAGGAGCCTCCTATGGCTACACCTTC

D: TRBD1
size: few
V: TRBV2
J: TRBJ1-1
CDR3: CASSYQGVNTEAFF
DNA: TGTGCCAGCAGTTACCAGGGGGTGAACACTGAAGCTTTCTTT

D: -
size: -
V: TRBV19
J: TRBJ2-3
CDR3: CASSAGSDTQYF
DNA: TGTGCCAGTAGTGCAGGGTCAGATACGCAGTATTTT

D: TRBD1
size: -
V: TRBV13
J: TRBJ2-7
CDR3: CASSFGQGEGTYEQYF
DNA: TGTGCCAGCAGCTTCGGACAGGGGGAAGGGACCTACGAGCAGTACTTC

D: -
size: -
V: TRBV13
J: TRBJ2-1
CDR3: CASSSPGGGLSYNEQFF
DNA: TGTGCCAGCAGCTCCCCCGGGGGCGGACTCTCCTACAATGAGCAGTTCTTC

D: -
size: -
V: TRBV30
J: TRBJ1-1
CDR3: CAWSEEPMNTEAFF
DNA: TGTGCCTGGAGTGAAGAACCTATGAACACTGAAGCTTTCTTT